Described below is a single T cell receptor beta chain sequence and its context. Which antigen it targets is not known. Per-nucleotide qualities are absent, and no much larger clonotype sits a single base away. This beta chain is off target for a library built for alpha chains, so its abundance means little. CDR1 and CDR2, per the germline V gene, are SGHRS and YFSETQ. From the cysteine up to the phenylalanine, the CDR3 has a length of 15 residues. Only the CDR3 portion is preserved as DNA: 45 bases, with reading frame beginning at the first base. The junction carries 16 bases between V and J, which are trimmed by 4 bases and 6 bases respectively. In the paper's terms, the time point label means: sample taken at primary tumor resection. For TCR sequencing, whole RNA was extracted from tumor and nontumor lung tissue, or from cryopreserved PBMC samples, and no cell sorting was done. The donors were more than 60 patients from the lung TRACERx cohort who had early-stage, untreated non-small cell lung cancer. Patients were selected for TCR sequencing only if sufficient RNA was available from at least two tumor regions. Tumor and adjacent nontumor lung specimens were reviewed by a lung pathologist before selection.

This record comes from a study of spatial heterogeneity in lung cancer (dated by TCRdb to about 2019). Regarding the study in general: Beta-chain transcripts were consistently detected in greater numbers than alpha-chain transcripts, which likely reflects a higher abundance of beta-chain transcripts. In the raw uncorrected reads, each unique combination of TCR and UMI appeared on average more than ten times. In non-small cell lung cancer, the study made a quantitative comparison of TCR alpha and beta repertoires among multiple tumor regions, matched nontumor lung and blood. Nonsynonymous mutation counts, determined by whole-exome sequencing of tumor tissue, were related to features of the TCR repertoire. At surgery, both alpha and beta chains were TCR-sequenced in under 250 tumor regions, 63 to 80 matched nontumor lung samples and some 56 PBMC samples. The investigation overall reported the following: Confirming at a functional level the hypothesis that regional TCRs recognize regional mutations was considered to require additional single-cell paired TCR alpha and beta sequencing.

Library generation was performed with 5' RACE. Sequencing took place on a NextSeq 500. In the TCR library protocol, a unique molecular identifier was attached to each TCR cDNA molecule so that PCR and sequencing errors could be corrected. As for the original processing: TCR identification, UMI-based error correction and CDR3 extraction were performed with Decombinator tools. Expanded TCRs were defined as those above a frequency of 2 per 1,000, corresponding to the top 1% of the tumor frequency distribution. Rényi diversity was computed with the R vegan package after subsampling each repertoire 100 times to 5,000 TCRs. CDR3 similarity networks were built from amino acid triplet string-kernel similarity, with CDR3s being connected when pairwise similarity was above 0.82. TCRdb trimmed public reads at Q25 via fastp, called clones via MiXCR and kept in-frame beta chains. Every entry covers one CDR3 protein and lists the most common genes and DNA from its rows. TCRdb's processing, not the study's, gives the V and J calls here. The sample records some 12,000 distinct CDR3 sequences, 5.5% to 7.5% of which are singletons. The ten largest make up 10% to 13% of the sample.

The rearrangement joined TRBV5-1 to TRBJ1-4; the D gene is perhaps TRBD1, on 6 matching bases. The receptor's source is a male donor with early-stage non-small cell lung cancer. The sample was normal lung tissue next to the tumor, taken at surgery. The CDR3 reads as follows: CASSPGADDYEKLFF. The nucleotide sequence reads TGCGCCAGCAGCCCGGGGGCAGATGACTATGAAAAACTGTTTTTT.